This entry concerns a single T cell receptor (beta chain). Antigen unknown. The PCR was carried out with 60 Vbeta primers and 13 Jbeta primers. Data came from immunoSEQ multiplex PCR; TCRdb stores just in-frame clones and leaves some out. Of around 140,000 clones in the sample, around 86% are singletons; the top ten hold less than 3.5%. The source of the sample is a study of cytomegalovirus exposure and HLA in healthy donors. Germline CDR1 is SNHLY and CDR2 is FYNNEI. The CDR3 runs 17 residues. With V trimmed by 6 bases and J by 4 bases, 14 bases remained unmatched. Study outcomes and limitations: Rates of TCR association differed by HLA locus in a later analysis, with DRB1 highest and HLA-C lowest.

This receptor was taken from a woman aged 25 to 39 in good health and CMV-seronegative. Sequenced sample: PBMCs. This rearrangement joins TRBV2 to TRBJ2-1, with TRBD2 matching over 8 bases. The CDR3 sequence: CASRPSSGGGLYNEQFF. Here the CDR3 DNA reads TGTGCCAGCAGACCCTCGTCGGGCGGGGGGTTGTACAATGAGCAGTTCTTC.